A single sample gave rise to the 18 T cell receptor beta chains below, sequenced in a study of regulatory T cells in long-lasting Graves disease. The authors built TCR beta libraries using iRepertoire HTBI primers and Arm-PCR of CDR3 regions. TCRdb used MiXCR to reprocess the multiplex PCR reads, holding one entry per CDR3 protein. The table shows under 450,000 distinct CDR3 sequences, with roughly 24% occurring only once. Indicated time point: persistent/refractory GD, antithyroid drugs over 5 years with positive TRAb. PBMCs were the source of the RNA used for TCR sequencing. The specimen comprised peripheral blood mononuclear cells (PBMCs), sampled when the disease was refractory, from a patient treated with antithyroid drugs. The receptors come from a woman aged 40 to 55 with Graves disease.

The V call is TRBV6-2 or TRBV6-3, the J call TRBJ1-6; 9 nucleotides match TRBD1. This CDR3 is 14 amino acids long. The V segment lost 5 bases and the J segment 10 bases; nucleotides outside the gene matches: 6. The germline V gene encodes CDR1 MNHEY and CDR2 SVGEGT. The CDR3 loop reads CASSEGTGTSPLHF. Here the CDR3 DNA reads TGTGCCAGCAGTGAGGGGACAGGGACCTCACCCCTCCACTTT.

This clonotype has a count of ten or more. V and J are TRBV11-1 and TRBJ2-5, with TRBD1 matching 7 bases. V lost 5 bases and J lost 2; bases outside the gene matches: 2. Germline CDR1 reads SGHAT; CDR2 reads FQDESV (reference sequence). CDR3 size: 13 residues. In DNA, the CDR3 is TGTGCCAGCAGCACAGGGGTGCAAGAGACCCAGTACTTC. Protein product: CASSTGVQETQYF.

This clonotype has at least ten counts. The chain carries TRBV29-1 and TRBJ2-5; D not resolved. Deletions cut 3 bases from V and 5 bases from J, with 10 bases between. The CDR3 loop spans 12 amino acids. The V gene's germline CDR1 is SQVTM and CDR2 ANQGSEA. CDR3 protein: CSVDQPSETQYF. CDR3 DNA sequence: TGCAGCGTTGATCAGCCGTCGGAGACCCAGTACTTC.

As concerns this clonotype: With a much larger clone just one base away, this may be a read error. V gene TRBV12-3 or TRBV12-4 combines with J gene TRBJ2-2, with 8 bases lining up with TRBD2. The CDR3 has 13 residues. CDR3 loop: CASRLGTGGEPFF. CDR3 in DNA: TGTGCCAGCAGACTAGGGACGGGGGGGGAGCCGTTTTTT.

This clonotype was found many times. This chain joins TRBV2 and TRBJ2-7; TRBD2 matches at 11 bases. Germline trimming cut 8 bases from V and 4 bases from J; bases unmatched to any gene: 16. CDR3 size: 17 residues. The germline V gene has CDR1 SNHLY and CDR2 FYNNEI. The CDR3: CASRGLAGGRVTYEQYF. Here the CDR3 DNA reads TGTGCCAGCCGGGGGCTAGCGGGGGGAAGAGTTACATACGAGCAGTACTTC.

This clonotype was seen more than once but under ten times. This sequence joins TRBV28 and TRBJ2-7; D is possibly TRBD2 (5 bases). Germline-derived CDR1 and CDR2 are MDHEN and SYDVKM. There are 14 residues in the CDR3. V lost 7 bases, J lost 5 bases, and 18 bases lay in between. This CDR3 is CASNTEGRVHEQYF. For the CDR3, the DNA is TGTGCCAGCAATACTGAGGGAAGGGTCCACGAGCAGTACTTC.

V gene TRBV13 combines with J gene TRBJ2-7; D is unresolved. There are 15 residues in the CDR3. Trimming cost V 1 base and J 1 base, with 11 bases left between them. Germline V gene sequence: CDR1 PRHDT, CDR2 FYEKMQ (reference sequence). The DNA for the CDR3 is TGTGCCAGCAGCTTAGTGACAAAAGGATCCTACGAGCAGTACTTC. It yields the protein CASSLVTKGSYEQYF. Based on the CDR3 plus reference TRBV13 and TRBJ2-7, the full variable domain is AAGVIQSPRHLIKEKRETATLKCYPIPRHDTVYWYQQGPGQDPQFLISFYEKMQSDKGSIPDRFSAQQFSDYHSELNMSSLELGDSALYFCASSLVTKGSYEQYFGPGTRLTVT.

This clonotype was found many times. This chain joins TRBV12-3 or TRBV12-4 and TRBJ1-1; D possibly corresponds to TRBD1 (5 bases). Trimming took off 6 bases at V and 4 bases at J, with 21 bases between the two ends. CDR3 length: 16 amino acids. CDR3 sequence reads: CASREGPGPGGTEAFF. In nucleotides, the CDR3 is TGTGCCAGCAGGGAGGGCCCGGGACCCGGTGGCACTGAAGCTTTCTTT.

This clonotype was observed at least ten times. The chain uses TRBV19 and TRBJ2-7; possibly TRBD1 for D (5 bases). Germline V CDR1 and CDR2: LNHDA, SQIVND (reference sequence). V was clipped by 6 bases and J by 1 base, with 19 bases between them. The CDR3 is 16 residues long. This CDR3 is CASSPDWAGNSYEQYF. CDR3 DNA sequence: TGTGCCAGTAGCCCTGACTGGGCAGGGAATTCCTACGAGCAGTACTTC.

The chain couples TRBV7-9 to TRBJ2-7; D might be TRBD1 (6 bases). The V end was cut by 6 bases, the J end by 4 bases, with 16 bases between. Germline CDR1 is SEHNR and CDR2 is FQNEAQ (reference sequence). The CDR3 loop spans 14 amino acids. In DNA, the CDR3 is TGTGCCAGCAGAATGGGATCAGGGGCATACGAGCAGTACTTC. Amino acids: CASRMGSGAYEQYF.

The sample holds a few counts of this clonotype. The chain is built from TRBV28 and TRBJ1-5; TRBD1 matches 9 bases. With V trimmed by 2 bases and J by 7 bases, 3 bases remained unmatched. Germline V CDR1 and CDR2: MDHEN, SYDVKM. The CDR3 contains 14 residues. CDR3 in DNA: TGTGCCAGCAGTTTAGGGACAGGGCCCCAGCCCCAGCATTTT. It yields the protein CASSLGTGPQPQHF.

This clonotype was recorded many times. The V and J genes are TRBV2 and TRBJ1-2, with D possibly TRBD1 on 6 matching bases. The germline CDR1 and CDR2 sequences are SNHLY and FYNNEI. Trimming took off 4 bases at V and 2 bases at J, with 17 bases between the two ends. CDR3 length: 16 residues. The CDR3 here is CASSGTAGSRNYGYTF. The CDR3 bases are TGTGCCAGCAGTGGGACAGCTGGATCCCGAAACTATGGCTACACCTTC.

On this clonotype itself: A much larger clone sits a single nucleotide away, making a read error possible. Without the conserved terminal phenylalanine or tryptophan, this CDR3 likely stems from a read error. The chain carries TRBV28 and TRBJ1-5; 11 bases agree with TRBD1. Germline V gene sequence: CDR1 MDHEN, CDR2 SYDVKM. This CDR3 region has 14 residues. J lost 6 bases, V lost 4 bases, and 2 bases had no gene match. The CDR3 loop is CASSSDRGLQPQHS. CDR3 DNA: TGTGCCAGCAGTTCGGACAGGGGGCTTCAGCCCCAGCATTCT.

This clonotype has a handful of counts. The CDR3 spells CTMGTPQETQYF. The CDR3 coding sequence is TGCACGATGGGGACCCCACAAGAGACCCAGTACTTC. The chain recombines TRBV20-1 with TRBJ2-5; D possibly uses TRBD1 or TRBD2 (5 bases each). The CDR3 runs 12 residues. Germline V lookup: CDR1 DFQATT, CDR2 SNEGSKA (reference sequence).

The chain carries TRBV5-1 and TRBJ2-5; D might be TRBD2 (6 bases). Trimming took 2 bases from V and 1 from J, leaving 9 bases between them. The CDR3 runs to 14 residues. Germline values: CDR1 SGHRS, CDR2 YFSETQ. The CDR3 nucleotides read TGCGCCAGCAGCTTTTGGGGACTCCAAGAGACCCAGTACTTC. Its protein is CASSFWGLQETQYF. The full variable domain, in which reference TRBV5-1 and TRBJ2-5 provide the parts outside the CDR3, is KAGVTQTPRYLIKTRGQQVTLSCSPISGHRSVSWYQQTPGQGLQFLFEYFSETQRNKGNFPGRFSGRQFSNSRSEMNVSTLELGDSALYLCASSFWGLQETQYFGPGTRLLVL.

This clonotype was counted only a few times. J is TRBJ2-2 and V is TRBV7-9; TRBD2 matches 10 bases. Germline V gives CDR1 SEHNR, CDR2 FQNEAQ (reference sequence). J was trimmed by 0 bases and V by 5 bases; bases with no gene match: 3. This CDR3 has 16 residues. For the CDR3, the DNA is TGTGCCAGCAGCACCCTAGCGGGGGCGAACACCGGGGAGCTGTTTTTT. Encoded protein: CASSTLAGANTGELFF.

Details on this clonotype: This may come from a read error, since a much larger clone is one base off. The rearrangement links TRBV28 to TRBJ2-2, with 7 bases identical to TRBD1. The germline V gene has CDR1 MDHEN and CDR2 SYDVKM. After removal of 5 bases from V and 1 base from J, the junction contained 10 bases not matched to a gene. The CDR3 is 17 amino acids. DNA for the CDR3: TGTGCCAGCAGTCCGCCGGGACAGCGGAGGAACACCGGGGAGCTGTTTTTT. It translates to CASSPPGQRRNTGELFF.

The chain employs TRBV6-1 and TRBJ2-6; 11 nucleotides align to TRBD1. The length of the CDR3 is 18 residues. The germline CDR1 and CDR2 sequences are MNHNS and SASEGT. With 6 bases clipped from V and 4 bases from J, the junction kept 11 bases outside the gene matches. The CDR3 protein is CASRHKDRGLWGANVLTF. The CDR3 nucleotides read TGTGCCAGCAGACATAAGGACAGGGGGCTTTGGGGGGCCAACGTCCTGACTTTC.